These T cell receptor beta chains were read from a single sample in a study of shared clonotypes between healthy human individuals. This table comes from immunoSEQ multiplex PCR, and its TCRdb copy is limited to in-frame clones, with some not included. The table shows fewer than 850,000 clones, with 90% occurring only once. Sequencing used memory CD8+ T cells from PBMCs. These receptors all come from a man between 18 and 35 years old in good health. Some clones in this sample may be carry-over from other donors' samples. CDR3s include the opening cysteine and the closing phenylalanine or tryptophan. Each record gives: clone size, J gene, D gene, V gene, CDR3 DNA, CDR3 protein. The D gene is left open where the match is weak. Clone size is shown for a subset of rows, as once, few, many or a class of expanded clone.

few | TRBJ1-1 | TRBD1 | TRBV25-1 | TGTGCCAGCGGGACAGGGGGCACTGAAGCTTTCTTT | CASGTGGTEAFF
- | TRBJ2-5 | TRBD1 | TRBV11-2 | TGTGCCAGCAGCTTGAAGAAGGGGGCACTCTGGTGGGAGACCCAGTACTTC | CASSLKKGALWWETQYF
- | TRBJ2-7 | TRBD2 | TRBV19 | TGTGCCAGTAGTATTGGGACTAGCGGTACCTACGAGCAGTACTTC | CASSIGTSGTYEQYF
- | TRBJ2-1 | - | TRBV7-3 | TGTGCCAGCAGCGCCTCCTACCGGATTCCGGCATACAATGAGCAGTTCTTC | CASSASYRIPAYNEQFF
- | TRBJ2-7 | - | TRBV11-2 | TGTGCCAGCAGCTTAGGACGGAGCTACGAGCAGTACTTC | CASSLGRSYEQYF
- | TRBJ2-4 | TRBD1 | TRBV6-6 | TGTGCCAGCAGTCGCGACAGGGACCCCAAAAACATTCAGTACTTC | CASSRDRDPKNIQYF
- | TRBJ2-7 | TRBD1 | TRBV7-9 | TGTGCCAGCAGCACACCCGGGACAGTTGCCTACGAGCAGTACTTC | CASSTPGTVAYEQYF
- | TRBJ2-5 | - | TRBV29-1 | TGCAGCGGTCGCGGCCAATCCGTAGTTCAAGAGACCCAGTACTTC | CSGRGQSVVQETQYF
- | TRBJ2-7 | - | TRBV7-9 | TGTGCCAGCAGCCCGCCATTTAGGGAGTGGTCCGAGCAGTACTTC | CASSPPFREWSEQYF
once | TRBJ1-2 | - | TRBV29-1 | TGCAGCGCCCTGGACAGTTCGTGGCCCTATGGCTACACCTTC | CSALDSSWPYGYTF
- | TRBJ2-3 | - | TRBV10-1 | TGCGCCAGCAGTGAGTCAGGCGCAGATACGCAGTATTTT | CASSESGADTQYF
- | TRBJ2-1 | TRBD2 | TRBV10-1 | TGCGCCAGCAGTGATGCTAGCGGGATCAATGAGCAGTTCTTC | CASSDASGINEQFF
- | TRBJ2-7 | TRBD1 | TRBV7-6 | TGTGCCAGCAGCTTAGGACAGGGTGGCGAGCAGTACTTC | CASSLGQGGEQYF
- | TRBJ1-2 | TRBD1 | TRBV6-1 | TGTGCCAGCAGTGAAGAATTGACAGGGTGGTCTGGCTACACCTTC | CASSEELTGWSGYTF
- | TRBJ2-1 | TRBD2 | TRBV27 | TGTGCCAGCACTCAAGCTTGGACTAGTTCTGAGCAGTTCTTC | CASTQAWTSSEQFF
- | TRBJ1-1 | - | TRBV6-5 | TGTGCCAGCAGTTACTCACCAAGATTGAACACTGAAGCTTTCTTT | CASSYSPRLNTEAFF
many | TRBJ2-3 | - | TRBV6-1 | TGTGCCAGCAGTGAATCGGCAGGGGGCACAGATACGCAGTATTTT | CASSESAGGTDTQYF
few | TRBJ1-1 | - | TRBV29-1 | TGCAGCGTCCATTCGAGGACAGTACCGCTCACTGAAGCTTTCTTT | CSVHSRTVPLTEAFF
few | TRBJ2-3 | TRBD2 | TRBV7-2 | TGTGCCAGCAGCCCAGGGACTAGCGGGAGGCTTCCAGATACGCAGTATTTT | CASSPGTSGRLPDTQYF
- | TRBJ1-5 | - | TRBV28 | TGTGCCAGCAGGGCAGCATATAGCAATCAGCCCCAGCATTTT | CASRAAYSNQPQHF